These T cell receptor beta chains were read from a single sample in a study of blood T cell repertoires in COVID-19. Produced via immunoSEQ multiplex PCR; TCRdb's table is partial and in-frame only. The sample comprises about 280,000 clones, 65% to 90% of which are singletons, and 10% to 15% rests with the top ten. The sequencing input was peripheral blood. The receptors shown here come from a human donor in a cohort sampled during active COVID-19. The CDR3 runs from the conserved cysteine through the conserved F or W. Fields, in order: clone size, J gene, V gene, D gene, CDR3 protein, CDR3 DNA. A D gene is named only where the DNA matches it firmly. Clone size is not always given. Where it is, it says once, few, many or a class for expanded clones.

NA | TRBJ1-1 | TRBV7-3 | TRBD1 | CASSSQGGTEAFF | TGTGCCAGCAGCTCGCAGGGGGGCACTGAAGCTTTCTTT
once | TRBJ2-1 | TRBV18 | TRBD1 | CASSLLGQGSYNEQFF | TGTGCCAGCTCACTTTTAGGACAGGGATCCTACAATGAGCAGTTCTTC
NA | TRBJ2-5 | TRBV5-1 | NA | CASRVGRGGETQYF | TGCGCCAGCAGGGTCGGGAGAGGAGGGGAGACCCAGTACTTC
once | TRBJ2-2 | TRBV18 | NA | CASSPQGNTGELFF | TGTGCCAGCTCACCCCAGGGAAACACCGGGGAGCTGTTTTTT
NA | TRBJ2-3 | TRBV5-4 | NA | CASSFIQRTRTDTQYF | TGTGCCAGCAGCTTCATACAGCGGACGAGAACAGATACGCAGTATTTT
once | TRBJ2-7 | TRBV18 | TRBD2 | CASSPKREKYEQYF | TGTGCCAGCTCACCTAAGCGGGAGAAGTACGAGCAGTACTTC
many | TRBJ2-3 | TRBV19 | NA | CASRLSGDTQYF | TGTGCCAGCCGACTATCGGGAGATACGCAGTATTTT
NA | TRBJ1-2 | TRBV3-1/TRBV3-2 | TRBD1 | CASSQERLKGQGNHYGYTF | TGTGCCAGCAGCCAAGAACGACTTAAGGGACAGGGGAATCACTATGGCTACACCTTC
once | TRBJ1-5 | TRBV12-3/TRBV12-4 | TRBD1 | CASSIRGDQPQHF | TGTGCCAGCAGCATCAGGGGGGATCAGCCCCAGCATTTT
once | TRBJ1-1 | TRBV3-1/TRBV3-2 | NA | CASSQDWGGEAFF | TGTGCCAGCAGCCAAGATTGGGGGGGCGAAGCTTTCTTT
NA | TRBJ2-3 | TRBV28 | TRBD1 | CASRRGTGVTDTQYF | TGTGCCAGCAGACGGGGGACAGGGGTCACAGATACGCAGTATTTT
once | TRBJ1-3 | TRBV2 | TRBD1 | CASSYQGVVWGNTIYF | TGTGCCAGCAGTTACCAGGGGGTCGTCTGGGGAAACACCATATATTTT
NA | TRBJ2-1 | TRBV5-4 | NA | CASSLGHEQFF | TGTGCCAGCAGCTTGGGGCATGAGCAGTTCTTC
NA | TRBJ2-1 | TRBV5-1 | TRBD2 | CASSLLGRGVNEQFF | TGCGCCAGCAGCTTGTTAGGGAGGGGAGTCAATGAGCAGTTCTTC
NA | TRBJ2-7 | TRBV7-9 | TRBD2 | CASRSGRAGHEQYF | TGTGCCAGCAGATCCGGGAGGGCCGGCCACGAGCAGTACTTC
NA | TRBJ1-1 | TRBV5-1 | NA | CASSLAGDNTEAFF | TGCGCCAGCAGCTTGGCAGGGGATAACACTGAAGCTTTCTTT
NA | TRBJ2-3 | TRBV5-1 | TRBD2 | CASSLGLRLAGVTDTQYF | TGCGCCAGCAGCTTGGGGTTAAGACTAGCGGGAGTCACAGATACGCAGTATTTT
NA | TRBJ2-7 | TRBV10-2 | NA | CASRALTQSSYEQYF | TGCGCCAGCAGGGCACTAACCCAGAGCTCCTACGAGCAGTACTTC
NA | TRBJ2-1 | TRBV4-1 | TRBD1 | CASSQTLGQGAYNEQFF | TGCGCCAGCAGCCAAACACTTGGACAGGGGGCTTACAATGAGCAGTTCTTC
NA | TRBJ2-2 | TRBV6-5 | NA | CASSYSGLGTGELFF | TGTGCCAGCAGTTACTCGGGTCTAGGCACCGGGGAGCTGTTTTTT
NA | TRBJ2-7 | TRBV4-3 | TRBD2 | CASSLGTSGTYEQYF | TGCGCCAGCAGCCTTGGGACTAGCGGTACCTACGAGCAGTACTTC
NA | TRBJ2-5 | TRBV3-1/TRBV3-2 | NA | CASSQEIRRGGLETQYF | TGTGCCAGCAGCCAAGAGATAAGGAGGGGGGGATTGGAGACCCAGTACTTC
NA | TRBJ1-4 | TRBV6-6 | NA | CASSYSREKLFF | TGTGCCAGCAGTTACTCGAGAGAAAAACTGTTTTTT
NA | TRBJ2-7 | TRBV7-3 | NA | CASSLDASSYEQYF | TGTGCCAGCAGCCTAGACGCGAGCTCCTACGAGCAGTACTTC
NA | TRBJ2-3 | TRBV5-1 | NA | CASSVYTDTQYF | TGCGCCAGCAGCGTATACACAGATACGCAGTATTTT
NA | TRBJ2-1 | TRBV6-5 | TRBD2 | CASTYREVDEQFF | TGTGCCAGCACTTACCGGGAGGTCGACGAGCAGTTCTTC
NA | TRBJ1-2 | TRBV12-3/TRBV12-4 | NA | CASSLEGRAGYTF | TGTGCCAGCAGTTTAGAGGGGAGGGCTGGCTACACCTTC
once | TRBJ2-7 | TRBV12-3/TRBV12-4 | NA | CASSFGTYYEQYF | TGTGCCAGCAGTTTCGGGACATACTACGAGCAGTACTTC
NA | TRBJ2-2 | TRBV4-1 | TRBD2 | CASSQDLLAGVVTGELFF | TGCGCCAGCAGCCAAGATTTACTAGCGGGAGTGGTCACCGGGGAGCTGTTTTTT
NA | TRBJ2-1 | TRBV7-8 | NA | CASSKAVPNEQFF | TGTGCCAGCTCTAAAGCGGTACCCAATGAGCAGTTCTTC
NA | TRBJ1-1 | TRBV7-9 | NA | CASTSDSRALNTEAFF | TGTGCCAGCACCTCCGACAGCCGGGCGCTGAACACTGAAGCTTTCTTT
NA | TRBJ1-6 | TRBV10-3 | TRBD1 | CAISPGTGAAGSPLHF | TGTGCCATCAGCCCCGGGACAGGGGCCGCAGGTTCACCCCTCCACTTT
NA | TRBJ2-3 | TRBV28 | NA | CASSLGQGRTDTQYF | TGTGCCAGCAGTTTAGGGCAGGGGCGCACAGATACGCAGTATTTT
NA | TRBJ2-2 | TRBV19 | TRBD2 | CASSEVAGGPWTGELFF | TGTGCCAGTAGTGAGGTAGCGGGAGGGCCTTGGACCGGGGAGCTGTTTTTT
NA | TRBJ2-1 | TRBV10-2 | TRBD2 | CASSEWLAGRNEQFF | TGCGCCAGCAGTGAGTGGCTAGCGGGACGTAATGAGCAGTTCTTC
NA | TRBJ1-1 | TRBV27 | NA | CASRFGGGGTEAFF | TGTGCCAGCCGTTTCGGGGGAGGTGGAACTGAAGCTTTCTTT
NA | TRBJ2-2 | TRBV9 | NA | CASSRRLANTGELFF | TGTGCCAGCAGTCGACGACTAGCGAACACCGGGGAGCTGTTTTTT
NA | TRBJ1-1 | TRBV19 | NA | CASSIDRGRGIPEAFF | TGTGCCAGTAGTATAGATCGGGGGAGGGGGATACCTGAAGCTTTCTTT
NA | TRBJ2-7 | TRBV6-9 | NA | CASSTSSIYEQYF | TGTGCCAGCAGTACGTCTAGCATCTACGAGCAGTACTTC
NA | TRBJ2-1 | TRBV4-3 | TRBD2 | CASSQEVPGLEQFF | TGCGCCAGCAGCCAAGAGGTCCCGGGACTAGAGCAGTTCTTC
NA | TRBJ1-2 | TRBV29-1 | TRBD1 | CSAGDRAGYTF | TGCAGCGCGGGGGACAGGGCGGGCTACACCTTC
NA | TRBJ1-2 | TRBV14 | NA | CASSPDRYYGYTF | TGTGCCAGCAGCCCGGACAGATACTATGGCTACACCTTC
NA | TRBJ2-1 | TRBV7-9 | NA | CASSLPAANEQFF | TGTGCCAGCAGCTTACCCGCAGCGAATGAGCAGTTCTTC
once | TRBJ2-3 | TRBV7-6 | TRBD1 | CASSQPGQGEDTQYF | TGTGCCAGCAGCCAACCGGGACAGGGCGAAGATACGCAGTATTTT
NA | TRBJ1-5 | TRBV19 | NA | CASSILRGSQPQHF | TGTGCCAGTAGTATCCTCAGGGGTAGTCAGCCCCAGCATTTT
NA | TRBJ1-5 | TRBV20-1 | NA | CSASLGGNQPQHF | TGCAGTGCTAGTTTGGGGGGGAATCAGCCCCAGCATTTT
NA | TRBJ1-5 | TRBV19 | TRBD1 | CASSQGVFQPQHF | TGTGCCAGTAGTCAGGGGGTATTCCAGCCCCAGCATTTT